This T cell receptor beta chain stems from a study of blood T cell repertoires in COVID-19. On the study more broadly: Both acute and convalescent COVID-19 samples were obtained from the United States, Italy and Spain. T cells, B-cell-depleted T cells, or PBMCs provided the cDNA or gDNA that served as material.

The table came from immunoSEQ multiplex PCR; TCRdb's copy has only in-frame clones and leaves some out. The sample lists 300,000 to 350,000 clones, about 85% occurring once. Germline V gives CDR1 PRHDT, CDR2 FYEKMQ (reference sequence). The J segment lost 4 bases and the V segment lost 4 bases, leaving 7 bases of the junction unmatched. The CDR3 runs 16 residues. The sequence came from a man between 18 and 29 years old with active or convalescent COVID-19. The source material was peripheral blood. The rearrangement uses TRBV13 and TRBJ2-6; 7 nucleotides align to TRBD1. The CDR3 coding sequence is TGTGCCAGCAGCTCGACACAGGGGACCGGGGCCAACGTCCTGACTTTC. This codes for CASSSTQGTGANVLTF.